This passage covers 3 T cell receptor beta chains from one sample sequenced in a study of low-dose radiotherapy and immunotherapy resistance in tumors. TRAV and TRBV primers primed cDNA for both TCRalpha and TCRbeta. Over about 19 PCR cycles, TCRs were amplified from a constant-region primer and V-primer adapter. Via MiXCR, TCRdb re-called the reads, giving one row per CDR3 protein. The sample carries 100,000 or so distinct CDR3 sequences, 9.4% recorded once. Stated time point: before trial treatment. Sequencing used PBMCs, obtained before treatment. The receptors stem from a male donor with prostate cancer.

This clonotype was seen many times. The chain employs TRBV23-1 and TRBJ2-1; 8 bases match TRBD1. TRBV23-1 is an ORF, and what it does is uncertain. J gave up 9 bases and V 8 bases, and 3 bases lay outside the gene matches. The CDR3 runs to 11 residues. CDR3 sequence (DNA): TGCGCCAGCGGACAGGGAACTGAGCAGTTCTTC. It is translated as CASGQGTEQFF.

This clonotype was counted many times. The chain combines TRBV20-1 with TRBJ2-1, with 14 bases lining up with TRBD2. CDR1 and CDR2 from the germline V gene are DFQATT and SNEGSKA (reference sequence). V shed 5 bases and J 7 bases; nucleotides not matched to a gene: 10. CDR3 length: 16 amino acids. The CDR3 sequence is CSAASVGLAGVNEQFF. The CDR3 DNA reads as TGCAGTGCTGCCTCAGTGGGACTAGCGGGAGTAAATGAGCAGTTCTTC.

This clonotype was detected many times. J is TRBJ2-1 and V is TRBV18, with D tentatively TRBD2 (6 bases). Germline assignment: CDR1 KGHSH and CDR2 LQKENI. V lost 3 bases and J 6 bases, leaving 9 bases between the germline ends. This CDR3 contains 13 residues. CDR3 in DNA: TGTGCCAGCTCACCCCTCGGGGGCAATGAGCAGTTCTTC. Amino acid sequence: CASSPLGGNEQFF.